The 3 T cell receptor beta chains listed next were all sequenced from one sample in a study of blood T cell repertoires in COVID-19. Some clones are missing from TCRdb's copy, which holds only in-frame ones; the method was immunoSEQ multiplex PCR. The data contain 400,000 to 500,000 clones, 85% to 90% of them singletons. The source material was PBMCs or T cells enriched from blood (not recorded which). The receptors stem from a woman in her 40s who had recovered from COVID-19.

This clone appeared once. This chain links TRBV12-3 or TRBV12-4 with TRBJ1-5, with TRBD1 matching over 8 bases. There are 13 residues in the CDR3. The V and J ends lost 3 bases and 6 bases, in that order; junction bases with no gene match: 1. This CDR3 is CASSFRGLQPQHF. In nucleotides, the CDR3 is TGTGCCAGCAGTTTCAGGGGGCTTCAGCCCCAGCATTTT.

This chain connects TRBV10-1 to TRBJ2-7, with D possibly being TRBD1 (5 bases). The CDR3 runs to 16 residues. Trimming pared 3 bases from V and 2 bases from J, leaving 17 bases between. Germline assignment: CDR1 WNHNN and CDR2 SYGVQD (reference sequence). The CDR3 sequence is CASSDQARVSPYEQYF. The DNA for the CDR3 is TGCGCCAGCAGTGATCAAGCCAGGGTGTCCCCCTACGAGCAGTACTTC.

The J gene is TRBJ2-2, the V gene TRBV7-2, with 10 bases fitting TRBD2. The CDR3 runs to 17 residues. Per germline, CDR1 SGHTA and CDR2 FQGNSA. V gave up 0 bases and J gave up 5 bases; unmatched junction bases: 6. The CDR3 sequence: CASSLAPSGSRTGELFF. Here the CDR3 DNA reads TGTGCCAGCAGCTTAGCACCTAGCGGGAGCCGGACCGGGGAGCTGTTTTTT.